This TCR beta chain derives from a study of shared clonotypes between healthy human individuals. Broader study findings: The donor pool, a small one, limited the genetic and exposure-history diversity represented.

Only Caucasian adults living in Nashville, Tennessee served as donors. Trimming stripped 0 bases from V and 7 bases from J, with 8 bases between. In germline, CDR1 is SGHRS, CDR2 YFSETQ. There are 13 residues in the CDR3. This clone was picked up many times. The antigen remains undetermined. Template amounts of 250 to 350 ng DNA, around 33,000 T cell genomes, were employed in unsorted PBMC replicate PCRs. Libraries were prepared by immunoSEQ multiplex PCR; TCRdb keeps only in-frame clonotypes and omits some of them. Of 490,000 or so clones in the sample, over 65% were seen once. The TCR originated in a woman in her thirties or forties in good health. Some clones in this sample may be carry-over from other donors' samples. Specimen: PBMCs. The chain is built from TRBV5-1 and TRBJ2-1; D remains unclear. CDR3 DNA sequence: TGCGCCAGCAGCTTGGACCTCCTTAATGAGCAGTTCTTC. Its protein product is CASSLDLLNEQFF.